These 15 T cell receptor beta chains came from one sample sequenced in a study of cytomegalovirus exposure and HLA in healthy donors. The primer mix had 60 Vbeta and 13 Jbeta primers. The table came from immunoSEQ multiplex PCR; TCRdb's copy has only in-frame clones and leaves some out. Of about 190,000 clones in the sample, approximately 75% were seen once. Source material: PBMCs. These receptors came from a man aged 25 to 45 in good health and CMV-seropositive.

This clone was seen only once. V gene TRBV6-5 combines with J gene TRBJ1-2, with TRBD1 as a possible D gene (5 bases). Per germline, CDR1 MNHEY and CDR2 SVGAGI. The germline V and J ends were trimmed by 5 bases and 4 bases, with 14 bases remaining between them. The CDR3 contains 14 residues. Here the CDR3 DNA reads TGTGCCAGCAGTGCCGGGGGAGCCCGCTATGGCTACACCTTC. This codes for CASSAGGARYGYTF.

There are a few counts of this clone. The chain recombines TRBV6-5 with TRBJ2-7; TRBD1 matches at 9 bases. With V trimmed by 4 bases and J by 4 bases, 5 bases remained unmatched. The CDR3 sequence is 14 residues long. Germline assignment: CDR1 MNHEY and CDR2 SVGAGI. Written as DNA, the CDR3 is TGTGCCAGCAGTTTAACAGGGGGCAAGTACGAGCAGTACTTC. It translates to CASSLTGGKYEQYF.

The chain couples TRBV6-5 to TRBJ2-1; D is uncertain. V was cut by 3 bases and J by 8 bases, with 14 bases left in between. Germline CDR1 MNHEY, CDR2 SVGAGI. The CDR3 sequence is 14 residues long. The CDR3 coding sequence is TGTGCCAGCAGTTATCCGTTGCCAAGCGATGAGCAGTTCTTC. The encoded protein is CASSYPLPSDEQFF.

This clone turned up a few times. The V call is TRBV9, the J call TRBJ1-5; 9 nucleotides line up with TRBD1. The germline CDR1 and CDR2 sequences are SGDLS and YYNGEE. V was pared by 3 bases and J by 4 bases, with 2 bases of the junction left unmatched. CDR3 length: 14 residues. The CDR3: CASSGGQGNQPQHF. The CDR3 region has the DNA TGTGCCAGCAGCGGGGGACAGGGAAATCAGCCCCAGCATTTT.

This sequence joins TRBV28 and TRBJ1-2; D gene unclear. V gave up 7 bases and J gave up 0 bases, with 12 bases separating them. Germline assignment: CDR1 MDHEN and CDR2 SYDVKM. The CDR3 contains 14 residues. CDR3 nucleotide sequence: TGTGCCAGCACCCCAGACACCACTAACTATGGCTACACCTTC. As protein: CASTPDTTNYGYTF.

The CDR3 region is CASSNSGGINYGYTF. The CDR3 DNA is TGTGCCAGTAGTAATTCAGGGGGCATCAACTATGGCTACACCTTC. The chain carries TRBV19 and TRBJ1-2, with 8 bases identical to TRBD1. Germline CDR1 is LNHDA and CDR2 is SQIVND (reference sequence). The CDR3 is 15 residues long. V lost 4 bases and J lost 2; bases outside the gene matches: 6.

The V and J genes are TRBV28 and TRBJ1-5, with 8 bases identical to TRBD1. V lost 7 bases to trimming and J lost 7 bases; unmatched junction nucleotides: 12. This CDR3 comprises 15 residues. Germline lookup yields CDR1 MDHEN and CDR2 SYDVKM. The CDR3 is CASNPRQGLGQPQHF. CDR3 nucleotides: TGTGCCAGCAACCCTCGACAGGGGCTCGGGCAGCCCCAGCATTTT.

The chain combines TRBV7-9 with TRBJ2-3, with D possibly being TRBD2 (5 bases). CDR3 length equals 15 residues. CDR1 is SEHNR and CDR2 is FQNEAQ in the germline V gene (reference sequence). Deletions cut 1 base from V and 2 bases from J, with 10 bases between. The CDR3 DNA is TGTGCCAGCAGCTTAGTCGCTAGCACCACAGATACGCAGTATTTT. This translates into CASSLVASTTDTQYF.

This clone was detected only a few times. This chain links TRBV7-9 with TRBJ2-1; weak D call: TRBD2 (6 bases). The CDR3 has 15 amino acids. Germline lookup yields CDR1 SEHNR and CDR2 FQNEAQ (reference sequence). The V end lost 5 bases, the J end lost 3 bases, and 14 bases lay between the germline ends. The CDR3 loop reads CASSHHGRSYNEQFF. The CDR3 nucleotides are TGTGCCAGCAGCCACCACGGGAGAAGCTACAATGAGCAGTTCTTC.

This CDR3 reads CSVAQNTGELFF. The CDR3 nucleotides are TGCAGCGTTGCCCAGAACACCGGGGAGCTGTTTTTT. The genes are TRBV29-1 and TRBJ2-2; no reliable D call. The V and J ends lost 4 bases and 1 base respectively, with 4 bases between them. The CDR3 totals 12 residues. In germline, CDR1 is SQVTM, CDR2 ANQGSEA.

This chain links TRBV28 with TRBJ1-5; D might be TRBD1 (5 bases). The germline V gene has CDR1 MDHEN and CDR2 SYDVKM. The V gene lost 2 bases and the J gene lost 7 bases, with 12 bases spanning the gap. The CDR3 has 14 residues. The CDR3 loop reads CASSLVTGEQPQHF. CDR3 DNA sequence: TGTGCCAGCAGTTTAGTAACAGGAGAACAGCCCCAGCATTTT.

The J gene is TRBJ1-3, the V gene TRBV9, with a weak D call TRBD1 (5 bases). This CDR3 has 16 residues. Germline CDR1 SGDLS, CDR2 YYNGEE. Trimming removed 1 base at V and 4 bases at J, with 15 bases between. The CDR3 DNA follows: TGTGCCAGCAGCGTAACGGACACGGCGGGGGGAAACACCATATATTTT. As protein: CASSVTDTAGGNTIYF.

This rearrangement joins TRBV25-1 to TRBJ1-4; D gene unclear. Germline CDR1 is MGHDK and CDR2 is SYGVNS. The CDR3 spans 13 residues. Deletions cut 5 bases from V and 5 bases from J, with 9 bases between. This CDR3 reads CASSRELNEKLFF. Here the CDR3 DNA reads TGTGCCAGCAGTCGGGAGCTAAATGAAAAACTGTTTTTT.

The chain carries TRBV18 and TRBJ1-2; 10 bases align to TRBD1. Trimming removed 6 bases from V and 3 bases from J; junction bases left unmatched: 7. The CDR3 covers 15 residues. In germline, CDR1 is KGHSH, CDR2 LQKENI. The CDR3 DNA reads as TGTGCCAGCTCCCTTCGGACAGGGGGTGACTATGGCTACACCTTC. Residues: CASSLRTGGDYGYTF. Together with reference TRBV18 and TRBJ1-2, the CDR3 gives the full variable domain: NAGVMQNPRHLVRRRGQEARLRCSPMKGHSHVYWYRQLPEEGLKFMVYLQKENIIDESGMPKERFSAEFPKEGPSILRIQQVVRGDSAAYFCASSLRTGGDYGYTFGSGTRLTVV.

This rearrangement joins TRBV19 to TRBJ2-3, with D possibly being TRBD2 (6 bases). Germline V lookup: CDR1 LNHDA, CDR2 SQIVND (reference sequence). V shed 1 base and J shed 3 bases, with 11 bases lying between them. This CDR3 contains 15 residues. The CDR3 DNA reads as TGTGCCAGTAGTATAGTCGGGGAGGTAACAGATACGCAGTATTTT. This encodes CASSIVGEVTDTQYF.